These 3 T cell receptor beta chains were sequenced from one sample in a study of blood T cells in healthy people across ages. Alongside a J-beta primer mix, a sample-barcoded 5' primer served in a second PCR lasting about 7 to 12 cycles. TCRdb recomputed calls from the 5' RACE reads with MiXCR, one row per CDR3 protein. Of about 900,000 distinct CDR3 sequences listed, under 80% are singletons. Sequencing was done on a sample of blood. Receptors were obtained from a young man in good health.

This clonotype was detected a few times. The V call is TRBV9, the J call TRBJ2-2, with D possibly called TRBD1 or TRBD2 (5 bases each). CDR1 is SGDLS and CDR2 is YYNGEE in the germline V gene. CDR3 length equals 14 residues. V lost 4 bases, J lost 4 bases, and 11 bases lay in between. The CDR3 nucleotides read TGTGCCAGCAGCCAACCGGGGCGCACCGGGGAGCTGTTTTTT. This encodes CASSQPGRTGELFF.

The chain is built from TRBV7-2 and TRBJ2-5; possible D gene TRBD2, 7 bases. The V gene lost 4 bases and the J gene lost 8 bases, with 14 bases spanning the gap. CDR3 length: 13 amino acids. The V gene's germline CDR1 is SGHTA and CDR2 FQGNSA. The CDR3 here is CASSWGGQGTQYF. CDR3 bases: TGTGCCAGCAGCTGGGGGGGGCAGGGAACCCAGTACTTC. Variable domain in full (rest from reference TRBV7-2 and TRBJ2-5): GAGVSQSPSNKVTEKGKDVELRCDPISGHTALYWYRQSLGQGLEFLIYFQGNSAPDKSGLPSDRFSAERTGGSVSTLTIQRTQQEDSAVYLCASSWGGQGTQYFGPGTRLLVL.

J is TRBJ1-4 and V is TRBV20-1; 10 bases map to TRBD1. This CDR3 has 13 amino acids. Germline CDR1 and CDR2: DFQATT and SNEGSKA (reference sequence). J gave up 10 bases and V 5 bases, and 7 bases lay outside the gene matches. This CDR3 is CSASRQGARKLFF. The CDR3 DNA sequence: TGCAGTGCTTCCCGACAGGGGGCAAGAAAACTGTTTTTT.